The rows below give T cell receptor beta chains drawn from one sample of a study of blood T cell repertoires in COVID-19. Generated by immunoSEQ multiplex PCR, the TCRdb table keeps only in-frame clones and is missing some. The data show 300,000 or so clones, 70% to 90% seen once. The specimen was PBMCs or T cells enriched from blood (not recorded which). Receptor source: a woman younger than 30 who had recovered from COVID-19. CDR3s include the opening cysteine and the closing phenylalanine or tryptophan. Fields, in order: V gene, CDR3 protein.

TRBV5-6,CASSLGTSGGAYETQYF
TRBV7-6,CASSSHSSGGAYEQYF
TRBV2,CASSIPSGANVLTF
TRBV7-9,CASSLLSSGNTIYF
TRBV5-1,CASSLGVGRGTYEQYF
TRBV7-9,CASSPRQGGEAFF
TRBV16,CASSEGQPQHF
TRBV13,CASSRGVGDTQYF
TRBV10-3,CAISESRTPTYEQYF
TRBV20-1,CSASTDRGVETQYF
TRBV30,CAWSVPFGQGRNEQFF
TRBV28,CASSLMERDIYEQYF
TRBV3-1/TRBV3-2,CASSQSSGELFF
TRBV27,CASSGDRGRTEAFF
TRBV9,CASSVGGGGTYEQYF
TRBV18,CASSIRDRGWGTEAFF
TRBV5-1,CASSSAGMAFF
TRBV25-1,CASSVGQGETGELFF
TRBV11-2,CASSFGDWDPGELFF
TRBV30,CAWSVRQGVGGKLFF